A single sample is the source of the 15 T cell receptor beta chains below, sequenced in a study of control samples from healthy donors and cancer patients. Sequencing was performed with immunoSEQ multiplex PCR; in TCRdb, only in-frame clones are kept and a portion is missing. The sample consists of tens of thousands of clones, about 88% of them appearing once. Specimen: blood. These receptors were obtained from a man aged 50 to 60 in good health.

In this sample, this clone turned up a few times. Written as DNA, the CDR3 is TGTGCCAGCACCGAACAGGGGCCGCTCAAGCCCCAGCATTTT. It specifies CASTEQGPLKPQHF. The chain has TRBV6-4 and TRBJ1-5, with 7 bases identical to TRBD1. The germline V gene has CDR1 MRHNA and CDR2 SNTAGT. The CDR3 loop spans 14 amino acids. Trimming removed 7 bases from V and 8 bases from J; junction bases left unmatched: 11.

In this sample, this clone turned up once. The chain couples TRBV7-9 to TRBJ2-2; D not certain. Germline assignment: CDR1 SEHNR and CDR2 FQNEAQ (reference sequence). The germline V and J ends were trimmed by 8 bases and 5 bases, with 9 bases remaining between them. This CDR3 has 12 residues. The CDR3 region has the DNA TGTGCCAGCGGATTATTGACCGGGGAGCTGTTTTTT. This codes for CASGLLTGELFF.

The V call is TRBV4-1, the J call TRBJ2-7; possible D gene TRBD1, 5 bases. Trimming cost V 2 bases and J 6 bases, with 17 bases left between them. Germline lookup yields CDR1 MGHRA and CDR2 YSYEKL. The CDR3 contains 15 residues. CDR3 residues: CASSQSDSTPTEQYF. The CDR3 DNA reads as TGCGCCAGCAGCCAATCCGACAGTACCCCAACCGAGCAGTACTTC.

This rearrangement joins TRBV5-1 to TRBJ2-4; D uncertain. The V gene lost 4 bases and the J gene lost 6 bases, with 11 bases spanning the gap. Looked up from germline, CDR1 is SGHRS and CDR2 is YFSETQ. This CDR3 is 13 amino acids long. Here the CDR3 reads CASSLLDPNIQYF. The CDR3 nucleotides are TGCGCCAGCAGCCTCCTGGATCCAAACATTCAGTACTTC.

This clone was counted once. The chain carries TRBV27 and TRBJ1-2, with 7 bases that match TRBD1. Germline V gene sequence: CDR1 MNHEY, CDR2 SMNVEV (reference sequence). Losses at the gene ends were 7 bases for V and 3 bases for J; bases not matched to a gene: 5. CDR3 length: 13 residues. The CDR3 is CASTRDRDYGYTF. CDR3 nucleotides: TGTGCCAGCACCCGAGACAGGGACTATGGCTACACCTTC.

This clone was counted between two and nine times. The junction departs from germline at one end; a sequencing error may be responsible. The chain combines TRBV6-2 or TRBV6-3 with TRBJ2-7; D is undetermined. CDR1 is MNHEY and CDR2 is SVGEGT in the germline V gene. The CDR3 extends over 13 amino acids. In DNA, the CDR3 is TGTGCCAGCAGTTCCACCGTCAGCGCGGCCCTGGGCTTC. Protein: CASSSTVSAALGF.

The V gene is TRBV27, the J gene TRBJ2-7; TRBD1 matches 9 bases. The CDR3 totals 15 residues. V was clipped by 3 bases and J by 4 bases; unmatched bases: 7. Germline loops: CDR1 MNHEY, CDR2 SMNVEV (reference sequence). CDR3 coding DNA: TGTGCCAGCAGTTTCCTTGGACAGGGGCCTTACGAGCAGTACTTC. It encodes CASSFLGQGPYEQYF.

V usage is TRBV10-1 and J usage is TRBJ1-1; maybe TRBD1 (5 bases). CDR1 is WNHNN and CDR2 is SYGVQD in the germline V gene (reference sequence). The CDR3 is 16 amino acids. V was cut by 0 bases and J by 5 bases, with 16 bases left in between. The CDR3 loop reads CASSESARGSGTEAFF. Here the CDR3 DNA reads TGCGCCAGCAGTGAGTCCGCGAGGGGTTCGGGGACTGAAGCTTTCTTT.

Only a few counts were recorded for this clone. This sequence joins TRBV15 and TRBJ2-2; D is undetermined. CDR1 and CDR2 from the germline V gene are LNHNV and YYDKDF (reference sequence). V lost 8 bases to trimming and J lost 1 base, with 8 bases between them. The length of the CDR3 is 13 residues. CDR3 loop: CATVLGNTGELFF. In DNA, the CDR3 is TGTGCCACCGTACTGGGGAACACCGGGGAGCTGTTTTTT. Using reference TRBV15 and TRBJ2-2 for the parts outside the CDR3, the full variable domain is DAMVIQNPRYQVTQFGKPVTLSCSQTLNHNVMYWYQQKSSQAPKLLFHYYDKDFNNEADTPDNFQSRRPNTSFCFLDIRSPGLGDTAMYLCATVLGNTGELFFGEGSRLTVL.

The chain has TRBV19 and TRBJ2-2, with 8 positions matching TRBD2. There are 15 residues in the CDR3. V lost 9 bases and J lost 5; bases outside the gene matches: 11. Germline values: CDR1 LNHDA, CDR2 SQIVND (reference sequence). The CDR3 DNA follows: TGTGCCAGCATTATCGGGGGGGTAAAAACCGGGGAGCTGTTTTTT. Protein product: CASIIGGVKTGELFF.

The chain recombines TRBV7-3 with TRBJ2-3; a weak D match, TRBD2 (5 bases). Between the trimmed V and J ends, which lost 3 bases and 4 bases, there was a span of 11 bases. Germline lookup yields CDR1 SGHTA and CDR2 FQGTGA. The CDR3 extends over 14 amino acids. The CDR3 protein is CASSFTGGADTQYF. The CDR3, as DNA: TGTGCCAGCAGCTTCACCGGAGGCGCAGATACGCAGTATTTT.

The chain combines TRBV30 with TRBJ2-5; the D is unclear. V was pared by 5 bases and J by 3 bases, with 13 bases between. Germline lookup yields CDR1 GTSNPN and CDR2 SVGIG (reference sequence). This CDR3 spans 13 amino acids. CDR3 DNA: TGTGCCTGGGCCGACCGGAGAGAAGAGACCCAGTACTTC. Translated: CAWADRREETQYF.

V usage is TRBV5-6 and J usage is TRBJ1-1; a weak D match, TRBD1 (5 bases). The CDR3 sequence is 14 residues long. The germline CDR1 and CDR2 sequences are SGHDT and YYEEEE. Trimming cost V 2 bases and J 7 bases, with 15 bases left between them. The DNA for the CDR3 is TGTGCCAGCAGCTTTGGGTCTACGGGGCTTGAAGCTTTCTTT. Its translation: CASSFGSTGLEAFF. The full variable domain, rest sourced from reference TRBV5-6 and TRBJ1-1, is DAGVTQSPTHLIKTRGQQVTLRCSPKSGHDTVSWYQQALGQGPQFIFQYYEEEERQRGNFPDRFSGHQFPNYSSELNVNALLLGDSALYLCASSFGSTGLEAFFGQGTRLTVV.

The chain combines TRBV11-2 with TRBJ2-5; 10 positions match TRBD2. The V segment lost 1 base and the J segment 5 bases; nucleotides outside the gene matches: 7. CDR1 is SGHAT and CDR2 is FQNNGV in the germline V gene. The CDR3 extends over 16 amino acids. CDR3 DNA sequence: TGTGCCAGCAGCTTAGGGACTAGCGGTTTTGGGGAGACCCAGTACTTC. The encoded protein is CASSLGTSGFGETQYF.

The chain is built from TRBV5-1 and TRBJ1-4; 7 nucleotides agree with TRBD1. The CDR3 runs to 15 residues. Germline lookup yields CDR1 SGHRS and CDR2 YFSETQ. J gave up 2 bases and V 9 bases, and 10 bases lay outside the gene matches. The CDR3 loop is CATSTGRATNEKLFF. CDR3 coding DNA: TGCGCCACTTCGACAGGGCGAGCTACTAATGAAAAACTGTTTTTT. The entire variable domain, with the rest obtained from reference TRBV5-1 and TRBJ1-4, is as follows: KAGVTQTPRYLIKTRGQQVTLSCSPISGHRSVSWYQQTPGQGLQFLFEYFSETQRNKGNFPGRFSGRQFSNSRSEMNVSTLELGDSALYLCATSTGRATNEKLFFGSGTQLSVL.